This T cell receptor (beta chain) appears in the sequencing data of a study of T cell repertoires in cytomegalovirus infection. General study findings and limits: Ex vivo, HLA-C-restricted CMV-specific TCR beta clonotypes prevailed over the rest of the response. Cumulative public TCR beta family frequency identified CMV carriers with the relevant HLA.

This clonotype was detected a few times. Antigen specificity is unknown. Germline CDR1 is SGHKS and CDR2 is YYEKEE (reference sequence). V was pared by 4 bases and J by 6 bases, with 10 bases of the junction left unmatched. This CDR3 comprises 15 residues. TCRdb re-analysed the reads in MiXCR, keeping a single row per CDR3 protein. The sample lists around 710,000 distinct CDR3 sequences; around 29% were seen once. The V and J genes are TRBV5-5 and TRBJ2-1; 7 bases map to TRBD1. The TCR was taken from a human donor in good health (CMV status not recorded). Some clones in this sample may be carry-over from other donors' samples. The sample in question was cultured CD8+ T cells from PBMCs, obtained from culture after CMV antigen stimulation. CDR3 sequence (DNA): TGTGCCAGCAGCCTACCCGGGACAGCCGGCAATGAGCAGTTCTTC. Its protein product is CASSLPGTAGNEQFF.